The entry below describes one TCR beta chain. The germline gives CDR1 MDHEN, CDR2 SYDVKM. The CDR3 has 15 amino acids. Trimming at V came to 2 bases and at J to 4 bases, leaving 3 bases not matched to a gene. Original processing notes: Cell counts per sample came from amplifying reference gene primers. Generated by immunoSEQ multiplex PCR, the TCRdb table keeps only in-frame clones and is missing some. V and J calls and clone size come straight from that table; D and trimming were deduced from the DNA. This table has 200,000 or so clones, about 82% appearing once. The sample originates from a study of blood T cell repertoires in COVID-19. Turning to the study itself: Acute and convalescent COVID-19 samples came from the United States, Italy and Spain. T cells, B-cell-depleted T cells, or PBMCs provided the cDNA or gDNA that served as material.

The specimen sequenced was peripheral blood. The sequence was collected from a woman younger than 45 with acute or convalescent COVID-19. The genes are TRBV28 and TRBJ2-2; 8 bases agree with TRBD2. CDR3 DNA: TGTGCCAGCAGTTTAGGCGGGGGGTTCACCGGGGAGCTGTTTTTT. Its translation is CASSLGGGFTGELFF.